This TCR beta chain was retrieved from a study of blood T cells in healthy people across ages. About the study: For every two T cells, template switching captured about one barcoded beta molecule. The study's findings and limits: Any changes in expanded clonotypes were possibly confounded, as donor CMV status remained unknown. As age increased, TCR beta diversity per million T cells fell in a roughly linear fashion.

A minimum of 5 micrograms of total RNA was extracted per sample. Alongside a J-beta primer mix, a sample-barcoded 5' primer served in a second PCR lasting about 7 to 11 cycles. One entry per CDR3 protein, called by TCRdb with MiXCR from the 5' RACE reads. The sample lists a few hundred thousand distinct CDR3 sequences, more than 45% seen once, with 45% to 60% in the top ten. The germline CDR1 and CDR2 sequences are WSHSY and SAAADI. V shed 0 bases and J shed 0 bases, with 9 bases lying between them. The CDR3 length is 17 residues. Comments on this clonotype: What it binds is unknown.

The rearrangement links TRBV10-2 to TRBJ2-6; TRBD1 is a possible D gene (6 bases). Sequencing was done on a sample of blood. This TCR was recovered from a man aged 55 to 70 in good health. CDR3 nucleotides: TGCGCCAGCAGTGAGTCGGACAGCAGCTCTGGGGCCAACGTCCTGACTTTC. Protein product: CASSESDSSSGANVLTF.